The 6 T cell receptor beta chains listed next were all sequenced from one sample in a study of OX40 agonist ivuxolimab in advanced cancers. Profiling relied on immunoSEQ multiplex PCR, and the TCRdb table lists in-frame clones only, not all of them. The table lists some 70,000 clones, around 86% of them singletons, with roughly 2.3% in the top ten. Here the sequenced sample was CD4+ or CD8+ T cells sorted from blood, taken in a trial of the OX40 agonist ivuxolimab. The origin of the receptors is an adult with an advanced solid tumor such as melanoma, head and neck, liver or kidney cancer.

This clone was detected only a few times. This chain joins TRBV19 and TRBJ1-1; D is perhaps TRBD1 (5 bases). The CDR3 contains 13 residues. V gave up 1 base and J gave up 6 bases, with 9 bases separating them. Germline V gene data show CDR1 as LNHDA and CDR2 as SQIVND (reference sequence). This CDR3 reads CASSIVGDAEAFF. For the CDR3, the DNA is TGTGCCAGTAGTATAGTGGGGGACGCTGAAGCTTTCTTT.

This clone was detected only once. This sequence joins TRBV7-8 and TRBJ1-1, with TRBD1 matching 7 bases. The CDR3 is made up of 14 amino acids. Unmatched junction bases numbered 3, after V lost 1 base and J lost 4 bases. Germline-derived CDR1 and CDR2 are SGHVS and FQNEAQ. The CDR3 sequence: CASSLGRGITEAFF. The DNA for the CDR3 is TGTGCCAGCAGCTTAGGCAGGGGGATCACTGAAGCTTTCTTT.

The chain couples TRBV6-1 to TRBJ2-1, with D tentatively TRBD2 (5 bases). CDR1 and CDR2 from the germline V gene are MNHNS and SASEGT. This CDR3 comprises 14 residues. Trimming took off 8 bases at V and 4 bases at J, with 15 bases between the two ends. CDR3 protein: CASGPGNKYNEQFF. In nucleotides, the CDR3 is TGTGCCAGCGGACCGGGGAATAAGTACAATGAGCAGTTCTTC.

This clone has a single count. J is TRBJ2-7 and V is TRBV6-1, with D tentatively TRBD2 (5 bases). Germline V gene data show CDR1 as MNHNS and CDR2 as SASEGT. The CDR3 consists of 15 residues. V was clipped by 3 bases and J by 2 bases, with 14 bases between them. The CDR3 DNA reads TGTGCCAGCAGTGAGGGGAGCGCATATACCTACGAGCAGTACTTC. This codes for CASSEGSAYTYEQYF.

The V call is TRBV28, the J call TRBJ1-5, with D uncertain. This CDR3 is built from 15 residues. Germline V lookup: CDR1 MDHEN, CDR2 SYDVKM. V lost 5 bases and J lost 6, with 17 bases in between. In nucleotides, the CDR3 is TGTGCCAGCAGTCCCCCGAGAGGGATGGTTCAGCCCCAGCATTTT. It specifies CASSPPRGMVQPQHF.

The J gene is TRBJ1-2, the V gene TRBV6-6, with TRBD1 matching over 7 bases. The germline CDR1 and CDR2 sequences are MNHNY and SVGAGI (reference sequence). CDR3 size: 16 residues. Trimming took 5 bases from V and 2 from J; bases not matched to a gene: 11. This CDR3 reads CASSTAGTAINYGYTF. CDR3 DNA sequence: TGTGCCAGCAGTACCGCCGGGACAGCTATAAACTATGGCTACACCTTC.